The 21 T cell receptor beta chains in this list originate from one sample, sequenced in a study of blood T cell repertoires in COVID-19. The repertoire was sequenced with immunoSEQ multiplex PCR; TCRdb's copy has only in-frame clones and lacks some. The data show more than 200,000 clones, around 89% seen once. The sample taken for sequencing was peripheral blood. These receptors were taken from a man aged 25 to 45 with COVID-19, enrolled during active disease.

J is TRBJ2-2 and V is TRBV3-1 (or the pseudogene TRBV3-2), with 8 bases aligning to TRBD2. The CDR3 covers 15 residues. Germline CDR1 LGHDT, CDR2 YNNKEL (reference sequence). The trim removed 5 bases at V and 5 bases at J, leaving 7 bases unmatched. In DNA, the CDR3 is TGTGCCAGCAGCACTTACGGGGGGGCTACCGGGGAGCTGTTTTTT. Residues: CASSTYGGATGELFF.

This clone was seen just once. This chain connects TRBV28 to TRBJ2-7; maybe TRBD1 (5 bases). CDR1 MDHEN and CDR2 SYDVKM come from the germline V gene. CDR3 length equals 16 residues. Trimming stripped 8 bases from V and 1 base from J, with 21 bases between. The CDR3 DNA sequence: TGTGCCAGCCCTCCCCCCGAGGCAGGGCGTTCCTACGAGCAGTACTTC. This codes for CASPPPEAGRSYEQYF.

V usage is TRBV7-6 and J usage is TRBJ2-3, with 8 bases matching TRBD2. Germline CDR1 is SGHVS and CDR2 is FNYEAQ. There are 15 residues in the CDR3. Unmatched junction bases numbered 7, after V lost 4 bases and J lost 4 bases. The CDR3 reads CASSSGGDGADTQYF. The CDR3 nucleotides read TGTGCCAGCAGCTCGGGGGGGGACGGGGCAGATACGCAGTATTTT.

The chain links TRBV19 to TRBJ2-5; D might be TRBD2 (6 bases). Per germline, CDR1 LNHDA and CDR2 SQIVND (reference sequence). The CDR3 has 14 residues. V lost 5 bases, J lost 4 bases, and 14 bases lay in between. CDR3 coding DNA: TGTGCCAGTAGTCATACTAGCTCCAGAGAGACCCAGTACTTC. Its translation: CASSHTSSRETQYF.

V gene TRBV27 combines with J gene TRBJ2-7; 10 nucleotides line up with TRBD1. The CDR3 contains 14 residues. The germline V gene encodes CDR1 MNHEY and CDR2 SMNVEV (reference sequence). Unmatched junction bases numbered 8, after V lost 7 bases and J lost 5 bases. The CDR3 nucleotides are TGTGCCAGCACTAGGACAGGGGGAACCCACGAGCAGTACTTC. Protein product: CASTRTGGTHEQYF.

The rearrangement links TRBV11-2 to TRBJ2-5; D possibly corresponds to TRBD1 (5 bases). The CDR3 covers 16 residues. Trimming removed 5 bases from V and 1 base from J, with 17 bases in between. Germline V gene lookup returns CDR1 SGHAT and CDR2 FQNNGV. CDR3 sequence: CASSLAPGQGQETQYF. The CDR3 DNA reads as TGTGCCAGCAGCCTCGCCCCTGGGCAGGGCCAAGAGACCCAGTACTTC.

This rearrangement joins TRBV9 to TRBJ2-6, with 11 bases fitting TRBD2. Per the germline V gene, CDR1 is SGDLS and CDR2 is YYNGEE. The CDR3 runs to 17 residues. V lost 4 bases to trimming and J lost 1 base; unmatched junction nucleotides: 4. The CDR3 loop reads CASSQTSGSSGANVLTF. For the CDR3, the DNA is TGTGCCAGCAGCCAAACTAGCGGGAGTTCTGGGGCCAACGTCCTGACTTTC.

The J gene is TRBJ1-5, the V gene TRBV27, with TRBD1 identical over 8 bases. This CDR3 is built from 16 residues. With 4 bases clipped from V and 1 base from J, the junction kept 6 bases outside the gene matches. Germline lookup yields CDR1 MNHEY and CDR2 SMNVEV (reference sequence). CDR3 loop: CASSWAGGRSNQPQHF. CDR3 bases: TGTGCCAGCAGTTGGGCAGGGGGCAGAAGCAATCAGCCCCAGCATTTT.

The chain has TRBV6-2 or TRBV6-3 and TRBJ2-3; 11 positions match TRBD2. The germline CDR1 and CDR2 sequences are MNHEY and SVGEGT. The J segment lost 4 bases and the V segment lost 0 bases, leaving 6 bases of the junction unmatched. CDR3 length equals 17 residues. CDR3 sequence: CASSYSLAGGPSDTQYF. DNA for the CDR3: TGTGCCAGCAGTTACTCCTTAGCGGGGGGGCCCTCAGATACGCAGTATTTT.

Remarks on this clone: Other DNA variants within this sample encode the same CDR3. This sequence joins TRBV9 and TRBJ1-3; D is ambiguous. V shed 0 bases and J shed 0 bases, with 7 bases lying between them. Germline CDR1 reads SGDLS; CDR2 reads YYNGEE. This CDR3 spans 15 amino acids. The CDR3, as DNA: TGTGCCAGCAGCGTAGGGCATTTCTCTGGAAACACCATATATTTT. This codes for CASSVGHFSGNTIYF.

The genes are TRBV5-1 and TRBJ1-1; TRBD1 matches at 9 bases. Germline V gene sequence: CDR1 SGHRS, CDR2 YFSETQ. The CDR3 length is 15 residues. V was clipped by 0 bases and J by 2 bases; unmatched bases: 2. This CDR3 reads CASSLGDRDNTEAFF. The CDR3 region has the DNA TGCGCCAGCAGCTTGGGGGACAGGGATAACACTGAAGCTTTCTTT. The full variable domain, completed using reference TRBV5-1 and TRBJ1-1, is KAGVTQTPRYLIKTRGQQVTLSCSPISGHRSVSWYQQTPGQGLQFLFEYFSETQRNKGNFPGRFSGRQFSNSRSEMNVSTLELGDSALYLCASSLGDRDNTEAFFGQGTRLTVV.

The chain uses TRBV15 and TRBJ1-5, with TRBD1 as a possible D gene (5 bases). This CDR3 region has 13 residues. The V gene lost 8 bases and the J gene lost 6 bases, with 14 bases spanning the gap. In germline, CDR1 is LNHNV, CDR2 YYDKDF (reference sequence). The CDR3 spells CATGPRRGQPQHF. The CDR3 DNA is TGTGCCACCGGGCCTCGAAGGGGTCAGCCCCAGCATTTT.

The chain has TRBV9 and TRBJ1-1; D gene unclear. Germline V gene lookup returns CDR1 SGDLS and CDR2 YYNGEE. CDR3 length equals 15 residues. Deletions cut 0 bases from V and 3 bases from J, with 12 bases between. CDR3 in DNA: TGTGCCAGCAGCGTAGGTTGGTCTATACACACTGAAGCTTTCTTT. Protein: CASSVGWSIHTEAFF.

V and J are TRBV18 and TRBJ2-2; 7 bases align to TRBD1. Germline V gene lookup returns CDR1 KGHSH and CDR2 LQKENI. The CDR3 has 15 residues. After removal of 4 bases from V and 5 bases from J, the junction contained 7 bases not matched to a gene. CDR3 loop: CASSLLPGQTGELFF. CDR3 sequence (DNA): TGTGCCAGCTCACTTCTACCGGGACAGACCGGGGAGCTGTTTTTT. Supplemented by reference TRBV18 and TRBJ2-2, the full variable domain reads NAGVMQNPRHLVRRRGQEARLRCSPMKGHSHVYWYRQLPEEGLKFMVYLQKENIIDESGMPKERFSAEFPKEGPSILRIQQVVRGDSAAYFCASSLLPGQTGELFFGEGSRLTVL.

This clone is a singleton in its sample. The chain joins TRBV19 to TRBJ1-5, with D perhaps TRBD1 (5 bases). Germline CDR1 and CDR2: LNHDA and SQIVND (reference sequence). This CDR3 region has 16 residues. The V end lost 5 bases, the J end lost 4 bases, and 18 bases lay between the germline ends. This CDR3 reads CASSPAQGIFNQPQHF. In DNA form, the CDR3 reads TGTGCCAGTAGTCCCGCTCAGGGAATATTTAATCAGCCCCAGCATTTT.

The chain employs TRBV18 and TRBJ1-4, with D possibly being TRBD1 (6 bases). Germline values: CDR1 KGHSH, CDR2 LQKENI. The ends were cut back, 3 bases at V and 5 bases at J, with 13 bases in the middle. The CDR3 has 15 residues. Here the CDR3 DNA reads TGTGCCAGCTCACCCCCACAGGGTAAAAATGAAAAACTGTTTTTT. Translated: CASSPPQGKNEKLFF.

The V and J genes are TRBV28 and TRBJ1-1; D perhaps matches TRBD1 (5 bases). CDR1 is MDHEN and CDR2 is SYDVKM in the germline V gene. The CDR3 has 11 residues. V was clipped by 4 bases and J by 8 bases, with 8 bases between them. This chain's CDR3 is CASSSNREAFF. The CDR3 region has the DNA TGTGCCAGCAGTTCTAACAGGGAAGCTTTCTTT.

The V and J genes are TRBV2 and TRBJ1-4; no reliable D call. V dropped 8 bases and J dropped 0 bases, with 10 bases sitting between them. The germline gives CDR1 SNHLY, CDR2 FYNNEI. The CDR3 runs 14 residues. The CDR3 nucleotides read TGTGCCAGCTATGGCGGCCCAACTAATGAAAAACTGTTTTTT. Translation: CASYGGPTNEKLFF.

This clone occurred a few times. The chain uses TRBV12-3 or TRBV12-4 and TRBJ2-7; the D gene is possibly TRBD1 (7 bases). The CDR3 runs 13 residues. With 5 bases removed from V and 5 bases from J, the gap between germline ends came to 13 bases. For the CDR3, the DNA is TGTGCCAGCAGTCAACAGGGGAGGAACGAGCAGTACTTC. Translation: CASSQQGRNEQYF.

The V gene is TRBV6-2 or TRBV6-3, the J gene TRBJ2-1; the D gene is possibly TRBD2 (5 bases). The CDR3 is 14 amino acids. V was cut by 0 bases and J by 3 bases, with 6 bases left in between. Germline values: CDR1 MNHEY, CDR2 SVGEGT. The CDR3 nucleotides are TGTGCCAGCAGTTACTCGGCGGGCTACAATGAGCAGTTCTTC. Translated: CASSYSAGYNEQFF.

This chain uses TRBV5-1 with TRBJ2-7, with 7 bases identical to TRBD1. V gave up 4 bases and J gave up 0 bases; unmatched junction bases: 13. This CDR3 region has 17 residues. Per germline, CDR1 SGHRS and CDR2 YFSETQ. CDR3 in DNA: TGCGCCAGCAGCGAGGAAACTGGGACAGCATTCTCCTACGAGCAGTACTTC. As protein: CASSEETGTAFSYEQYF.